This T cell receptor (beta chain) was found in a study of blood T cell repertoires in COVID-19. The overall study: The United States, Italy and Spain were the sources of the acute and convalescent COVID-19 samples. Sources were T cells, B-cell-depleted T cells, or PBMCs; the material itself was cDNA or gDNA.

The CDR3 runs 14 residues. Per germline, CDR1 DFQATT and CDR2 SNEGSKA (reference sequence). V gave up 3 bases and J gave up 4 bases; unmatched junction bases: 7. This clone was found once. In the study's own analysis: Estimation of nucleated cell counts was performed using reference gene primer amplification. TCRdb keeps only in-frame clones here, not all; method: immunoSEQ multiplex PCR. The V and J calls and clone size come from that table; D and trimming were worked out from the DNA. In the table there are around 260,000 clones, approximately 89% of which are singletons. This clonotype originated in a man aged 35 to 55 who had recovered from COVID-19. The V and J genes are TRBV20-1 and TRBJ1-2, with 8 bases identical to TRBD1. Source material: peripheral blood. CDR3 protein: CSASSQGGSYGYTF. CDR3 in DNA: TGCAGTGCTAGTTCACAGGGGGGTTCCTATGGCTACACCTTC.